This T cell receptor beta chain was identified during a study of blood T cell repertoires in COVID-19. On the study more broadly: T cells, B-cell-depleted T cells, or PBMCs supplied cDNA or gDNA.

Per the authors' pipeline: Reference gene primer amplification in the assay estimated nucleated cell counts. Only in-frame clones appear in the TCRdb table, and some are missing; sequencing was by immunoSEQ multiplex PCR. V, J and clone size are those of that table, while D and trimming were read from the DNA. This sample has approximately 200,000 clones, with about 90% found just once. Cohorts were determined from participant-reported clinical history. The CDR3 length is 15 residues. Trimming cost V 0 bases and J 0 bases, with 9 bases left between them. From germline, CDR1 is SGHKS and CDR2 YYEKEE (reference sequence).

This clonotype was sampled from a man aged 25 to 40 who had recovered from COVID-19. The specimen sequenced was PBMCs or T cells enriched from blood (not recorded which). The chain is built from TRBV5-5 and TRBJ1-2; TRBD1 is a possible D gene (6 bases). As DNA, the CDR3 is TGTGCCAGCAGCTTGGTTTCAGGGGCTAACTATGGCTACACCTTC. Its translation: CASSLVSGANYGYTF.